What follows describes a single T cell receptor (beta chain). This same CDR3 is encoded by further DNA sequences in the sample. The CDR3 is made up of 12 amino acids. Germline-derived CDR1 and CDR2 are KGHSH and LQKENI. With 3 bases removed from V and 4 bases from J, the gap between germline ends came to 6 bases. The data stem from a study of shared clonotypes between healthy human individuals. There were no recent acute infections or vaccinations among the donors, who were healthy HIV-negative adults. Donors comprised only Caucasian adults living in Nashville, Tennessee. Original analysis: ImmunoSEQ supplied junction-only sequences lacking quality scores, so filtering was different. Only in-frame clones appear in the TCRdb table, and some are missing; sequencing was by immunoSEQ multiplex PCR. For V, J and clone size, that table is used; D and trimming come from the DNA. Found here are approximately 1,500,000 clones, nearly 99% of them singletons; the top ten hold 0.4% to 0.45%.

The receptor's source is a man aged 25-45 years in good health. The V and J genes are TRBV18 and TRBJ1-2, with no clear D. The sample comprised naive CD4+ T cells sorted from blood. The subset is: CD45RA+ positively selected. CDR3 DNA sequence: TGTGCCAGCTCACCTCTCGGCTATGGCTACACCTTC. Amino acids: CASSPLGYGYTF.